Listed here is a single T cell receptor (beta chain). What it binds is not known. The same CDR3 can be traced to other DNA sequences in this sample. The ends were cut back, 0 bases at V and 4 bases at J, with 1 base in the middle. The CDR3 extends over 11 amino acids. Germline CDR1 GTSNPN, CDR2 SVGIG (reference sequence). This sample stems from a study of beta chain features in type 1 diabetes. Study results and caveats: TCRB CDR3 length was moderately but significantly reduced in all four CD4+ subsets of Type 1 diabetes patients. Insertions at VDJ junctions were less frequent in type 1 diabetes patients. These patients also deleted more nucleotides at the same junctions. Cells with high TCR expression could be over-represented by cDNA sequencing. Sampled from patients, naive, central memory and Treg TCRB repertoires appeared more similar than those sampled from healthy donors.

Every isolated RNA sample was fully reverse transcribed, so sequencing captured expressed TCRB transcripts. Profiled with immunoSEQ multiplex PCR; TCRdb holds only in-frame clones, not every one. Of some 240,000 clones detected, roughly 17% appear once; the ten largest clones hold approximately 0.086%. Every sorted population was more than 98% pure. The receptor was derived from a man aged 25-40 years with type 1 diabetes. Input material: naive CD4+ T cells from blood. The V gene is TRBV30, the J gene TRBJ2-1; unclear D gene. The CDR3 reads CAWSVYNEQFF. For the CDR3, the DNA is TGTGCCTGGAGTGTGTACAATGAGCAGTTCTTC.